The 12 T cell receptor beta chains given below trace back to one sample, sequenced in a study of T-cell reconstitution after alpha-beta-depleted transplantation in children. Unique molecular identifiers were incorporated into the prepared TCRbeta library. TCRdb itself ran the PCR reads through MiXCR, one entry per CDR3 protein. The table lists hundreds of thousands of distinct CDR3 sequences, roughly 16% of them singletons. The material was PBMCs, mostly from graft donor cells, obtained 360 days after TCRalphabeta/CD19-depleted stem cell transplant. Receptors were obtained from a male patient aged 2-15 years who had a stem cell transplant for acute lymphoblastic leukemia, so the T cells may come from the graft donor.

The chain combines TRBV9 with TRBJ2-1; no reliable D call. The CDR3 extends over 14 amino acids. V was clipped by 1 base and J by 4 bases, with 9 bases between them. Germline V gives CDR1 SGDLS, CDR2 YYNGEE. DNA of the CDR3: TGTGCCAGCAGCGTACAGGCGATATACAATGAGCAGTTCTTC. Translating it yields CASSVQAIYNEQFF.

There are many counts of this clonotype. The CDR3 nucleotides are TGTGCCATCAGTGCAGGGGTCACAGATACGCAGTATTTT. It yields the protein CAISAGVTDTQYF. The chain couples TRBV10-3 to TRBJ2-3; tentative D call: TRBD1 (6 bases). The length of the CDR3 is 13 residues. Germline CDR1 ENHRY, CDR2 SYGVKD. V was cut by 4 bases and J by 2 bases, with 7 bases left in between.

This clonotype was detected a few times. The chain links TRBV5-1 to TRBJ2-5; D not resolved. V lost 0 bases to trimming and J lost 2 bases, with 8 bases between them. CDR1 and CDR2 from the germline V gene are SGHRS and YFSETQ. The CDR3 is made up of 14 amino acids. Here the CDR3 reads CASSLEGSQETQYF. Written as DNA, the CDR3 is TGCGCCAGCAGCTTGGAGGGCAGTCAAGAGACCCAGTACTTC.

Ten or more counts support this clonotype. The rearrangement uses TRBV28 and TRBJ2-5; 8 nucleotides agree with TRBD2. This CDR3 has 14 residues. Germline V CDR1 and CDR2: MDHEN, SYDVKM. The V and J ends lost 3 bases and 5 bases, in that order; junction bases with no gene match: 5. CDR3: CASSFAGGSETQYF. DNA for the CDR3: TGTGCCAGCAGTTTCGCGGGAGGTTCGGAGACCCAGTACTTC.

The gene calls are TRBV7-9 and TRBJ2-7, with TRBD2 identical over 8 bases. V was clipped by 1 base and J by 3 bases; unmatched bases: 8. CDR3 length: 16 amino acids. Germline V gives CDR1 SEHNR, CDR2 FQNEAQ (reference sequence). CDR3 region: CASSLDGAGVLYEQYF. In DNA, the CDR3 is TGTGCCAGCAGCTTAGACGGAGCGGGAGTCCTCTACGAGCAGTACTTC.

This clonotype was detected ten times or more. V and J are TRBV4-1 and TRBJ1-1, with 8 nucleotides matching TRBD1. The V gene's germline CDR1 is MGHRA and CDR2 YSYEKL. Trimming removed 4 bases from V and 5 bases from J; junction bases left unmatched: 9. The CDR3 is 15 amino acids. The CDR3 sequence is CASSLSDREGTEAFF. DNA for the CDR3: TGCGCCAGCAGCCTCTCGGACAGGGAAGGAACTGAAGCTTTCTTT.

This clonotype showed up many times. V usage is TRBV10-3 and J usage is TRBJ1-1; D is unclear. V dropped 3 bases and J dropped 6 bases, with 14 bases sitting between them. In germline, CDR1 is ENHRY, CDR2 SYGVKD. The CDR3 has 14 amino acids. This CDR3 reads CAISDTLLSAEAFF. In DNA form, the CDR3 reads TGTGCCATCAGTGACACGCTACTGAGCGCTGAAGCTTTCTTT.

This clonotype has a handful of counts. V gene TRBV6-2 or TRBV6-3 combines with J gene TRBJ2-7; 8 bases match TRBD1. The CDR3 runs to 17 residues. The junction had 13 bases not matched to a gene; V was cut back by 2 bases and J by 4 bases. Germline CDR1 reads MNHEY; CDR2 reads SVGEGT. The chain's CDR3 is CASSYRPIQGARYEQYF. For the CDR3, the DNA is TGTGCCAGCAGTTACCGACCAATTCAGGGGGCGAGGTACGAGCAGTACTTC.

This clonotype was seen ten or more times. The rearrangement joins TRBV24-1 to TRBJ2-1, with 14 nucleotides matching TRBD2. J gave up 5 bases and V 5 bases, and 4 bases lay outside the gene matches. The CDR3 consists of 16 residues. From germline, CDR1 is KGHDR and CDR2 SFDVKD. The CDR3 DNA sequence: TGTGCCACCAGTGTCCAGACTAGCGGGAGGGACAATGAGCAGTTCTTC. Its protein is CATSVQTSGRDNEQFF.

This clonotype was counted between two and nine times. This chain links TRBV5-6 with TRBJ2-1, with D hard to call. The CDR3 has 17 residues. V was pared by 0 bases and J by 0 bases, with 13 bases between. Germline V gene sequence: CDR1 SGHDT, CDR2 YYEEEE. CDR3 nucleotides: TGTGCCAGCAGCTTGGGGTCTTACTGGGGCTCCTACAATGAGCAGTTCTTC. This gives the protein CASSLGSYWGSYNEQFF. Based on the CDR3 plus reference TRBV5-6 and TRBJ2-1, the full variable domain is DAGVTQSPTHLIKTRGQQVTLRCSPKSGHDTVSWYQQALGQGPQFIFQYYEEEERQRGNFPDRFSGHQFPNYSSELNVNALLLGDSALYLCASSLGSYWGSYNEQFFGPGTRLTVL.

A few counts support this clonotype. V usage is TRBV11-2 and J usage is TRBJ2-1, with a tentative D call TRBD1 (6 bases). The CDR3 is made up of 12 amino acids. CDR1 is SGHAT and CDR2 is FQNNGV in the germline V gene. V gave up 1 base and J gave up 10 bases, with 8 bases separating them. CDR3 sequence: CASSLAGVEQFF. CDR3 coding DNA: TGTGCCAGCAGCTTAGCAGGGGTCGAGCAGTTCTTC.

This clonotype was detected only a few times. This sequence joins TRBV9 and TRBJ1-2; D perhaps matches TRBD1 (6 bases). The CDR3 is 14 residues long. Trimming removed 3 bases at V and 8 bases at J, with 17 bases between. Germline-derived CDR1 and CDR2 are SGDLS and YYNGEE. The CDR3 region has the DNA TGTGCCAGCAGCGCCCAGACAGGCACTGGCGGCTACACCTTC. This codes for CASSAQTGTGGYTF.